A selection of T cell receptor beta chains follows, all from one sample in a study of OX40 agonist ivuxolimab in advanced cancers. Generated by immunoSEQ multiplex PCR, the TCRdb table keeps only in-frame clones and is missing some. The table has fewer than 90,000 clones, over 75% seen once. Specimen: CD4+ or CD8+ T cells sorted from blood, collected in a trial of the OX40 agonist ivuxolimab. The receptors were sampled from an adult with an advanced solid tumor such as melanoma, head and neck, liver or kidney cancer. CDR3s include the opening cysteine and the closing phenylalanine or tryptophan. D genes are given only for firm matches.

v_gene: TRBV6-6; d_gene: TRBD2; j_gene: TRBJ2-7; CDR3aa: CASSSGSTYEQYF
v_gene: TRBV11-2; d_gene: NA; j_gene: TRBJ1-1; CDR3aa: CASSSDRNTEAFF
v_gene: TRBV6-1; d_gene: TRBD1; j_gene: TRBJ1-2; CDR3aa: CASSRGQGANYGYTF
v_gene: TRBV7-2; d_gene: TRBD2; j_gene: TRBJ2-5; CDR3aa: CASSSRTSGRQETQYF
v_gene: TRBV7-9; d_gene: NA; j_gene: TRBJ2-3; CDR3aa: CASSFGADEYF
v_gene: TRBV6-1; d_gene: NA; j_gene: TRBJ1-1; CDR3aa: CASSYMNTEAFF
v_gene: TRBV18; d_gene: NA; j_gene: TRBJ1-2; CDR3aa: CASSPTGANYGYTF
v_gene: TRBV7-9; d_gene: TRBD1; j_gene: TRBJ1-4; CDR3aa: CASSEGGGFEKLFF
v_gene: TRBV27; d_gene: TRBD1; j_gene: TRBJ2-3; CDR3aa: CASSAPHRGIDTQYF
v_gene: TRBV30; d_gene: NA; j_gene: TRBJ2-1; CDR3aa: CAWSEDRPPEQFF
v_gene: TRBV5-5; d_gene: NA; j_gene: TRBJ1-3; CDR3aa: CASSPAEGLVSGNTIYF
v_gene: TRBV7-9; d_gene: TRBD1; j_gene: TRBJ2-7; CDR3aa: CASSLVRPGQGRHEQYF
v_gene: TRBV18; d_gene: NA; j_gene: TRBJ2-3; CDR3aa: CASSPPVPGPSTTDTQYF
v_gene: TRBV15; d_gene: NA; j_gene: TRBJ2-7; CDR3aa: CATSRELEGAYEQYF
v_gene: TRBV7-2; d_gene: TRBD1; j_gene: TRBJ2-3; CDR3aa: CASSLGGGSGTDTQYF
v_gene: TRBV7-9; d_gene: NA; j_gene: TRBJ1-1; CDR3aa: CASSLSWQNTEAFF
v_gene: TRBV27; d_gene: NA; j_gene: TRBJ1-6; CDR3aa: CASTTTRVLGSPLHF
v_gene: TRBV11-3; d_gene: TRBD2; j_gene: TRBJ2-3; CDR3aa: CASSSSGRGQYF
v_gene: TRBV18; d_gene: NA; j_gene: TRBJ2-1; CDR3aa: CASSPPGRWGPYNEQFF
v_gene: TRBV28; d_gene: NA; j_gene: TRBJ2-7; CDR3aa: CASTQGVYEQYF
v_gene: TRBV30; d_gene: TRBD1; j_gene: TRBJ2-2; CDR3aa: CAWKRTGNTGELFF
v_gene: TRBV6-1; d_gene: NA; j_gene: TRBJ1-5; CDR3aa: CASSEGKNQPQHF
v_gene: TRBV2; d_gene: TRBD1; j_gene: TRBJ2-6; CDR3aa: CAIGDRGIGGANVLTF
v_gene: TRBV30; d_gene: NA; j_gene: TRBJ2-1; CDR3aa: CAWSVLKGSYNEQFF
v_gene: TRBV6-5; d_gene: TRBD2; j_gene: TRBJ2-4; CDR3aa: CASTALAENIQYF
v_gene: TRBV6-6; d_gene: NA; j_gene: TRBJ2-7; CDR3aa: CASSPTGTLSYEQYF
v_gene: TRBV4-2; d_gene: NA; j_gene: TRBJ1-1; CDR3aa: CASSSRVQNTEAFF
v_gene: TRBV9; d_gene: TRBD2; j_gene: TRBJ2-2; CDR3aa: CASSGGLPGLGSSGELFF
v_gene: TRBV7-7; d_gene: TRBD2; j_gene: TRBJ2-2; CDR3aa: CASSPRASGRVGELFF
v_gene: TRBV27; d_gene: NA; j_gene: TRBJ2-5; CDR3aa: CASRPIRGLQETQYF
v_gene: TRBV14; d_gene: NA; j_gene: TRBJ2-6; CDR3aa: CASSQDGRVWANVLTF
v_gene: TRBV6-5; d_gene: NA; j_gene: TRBJ1-1; CDR3aa: CAISTQEGNTEAFF
v_gene: TRBV4-3; d_gene: TRBD1; j_gene: TRBJ1-2; CDR3aa: CASSPVGQDLYGYTF
v_gene: TRBV7-3; d_gene: NA; j_gene: TRBJ2-6; CDR3aa: CASSLRPKWPLPEANVLTF
v_gene: TRBV30; d_gene: TRBD1; j_gene: TRBJ1-1; CDR3aa: CAGGTGQTEAFF
v_gene: TRBV7-9; d_gene: NA; j_gene: TRBJ1-2; CDR3aa: CASSLAGRTGFAYGYTF
v_gene: TRBV11-2; d_gene: NA; j_gene: TRBJ2-6; CDR3aa: CASSLRSGANVLTF
v_gene: TRBV19; d_gene: NA; j_gene: TRBJ2-5; CDR3aa: CASSPSRRGPAGLGETQYF
v_gene: TRBV4-2; d_gene: TRBD1; j_gene: TRBJ2-7; CDR3aa: CASSRDRANEQYF
v_gene: TRBV6-1; d_gene: NA; j_gene: TRBJ2-7; CDR3aa: CASRRDTYEQYF
v_gene: TRBV2; d_gene: NA; j_gene: TRBJ1-2; CDR3aa: CASRITPNYGYTF
v_gene: TRBV6-1; d_gene: TRBD1; j_gene: TRBJ1-4; CDR3aa: CASSESGQGNEKLFF
v_gene: TRBV2; d_gene: TRBD1; j_gene: TRBJ2-5; CDR3aa: CASRAGTGKQETQYF
v_gene: TRBV5-8; d_gene: NA; j_gene: TRBJ2-2; CDR3aa: CASLQQHGRGELFF
v_gene: TRBV5-1; d_gene: TRBD1; j_gene: TRBJ1-2; CDR3aa: CASSKGQPSGVGYGYTF
v_gene: TRBV10-2; d_gene: NA; j_gene: TRBJ1-1; CDR3aa: CASSESEKTNTEAFF
v_gene: TRBV27; d_gene: TRBD1; j_gene: TRBJ1-2; CDR3aa: CASSHRTGRDLGYGYTF
v_gene: TRBV5-1; d_gene: NA; j_gene: TRBJ1-6; CDR3aa: CASSPIGQKNSPLHF
v_gene: TRBV5-4; d_gene: TRBD1; j_gene: TRBJ1-6; CDR3aa: CASSLRYRGPDSPLHF
v_gene: TRBV30; d_gene: NA; j_gene: TRBJ2-7; CDR3aa: CAWSGASRGTEQYF
v_gene: TRBV7-9; d_gene: NA; j_gene: TRBJ1-2; CDR3aa: CASSSQGVYGYTF
v_gene: TRBV13; d_gene: NA; j_gene: TRBJ1-2; CDR3aa: CASSLGPGFGYGYTF